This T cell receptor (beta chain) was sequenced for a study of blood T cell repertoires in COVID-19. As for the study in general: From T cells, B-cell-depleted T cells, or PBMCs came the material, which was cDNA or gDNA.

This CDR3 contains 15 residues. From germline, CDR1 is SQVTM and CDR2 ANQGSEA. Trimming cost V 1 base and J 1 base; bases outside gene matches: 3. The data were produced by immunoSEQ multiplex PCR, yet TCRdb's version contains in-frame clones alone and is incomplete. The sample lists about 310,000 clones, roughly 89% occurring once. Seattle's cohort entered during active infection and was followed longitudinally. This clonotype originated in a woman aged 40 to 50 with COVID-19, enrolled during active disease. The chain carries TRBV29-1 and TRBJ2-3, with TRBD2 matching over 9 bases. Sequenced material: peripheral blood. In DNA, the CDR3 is TGCAGCGTTGAAGGTAGCGGGGGCCGCACAGATACGCAGTATTTT. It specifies CSVEGSGGRTDTQYF.